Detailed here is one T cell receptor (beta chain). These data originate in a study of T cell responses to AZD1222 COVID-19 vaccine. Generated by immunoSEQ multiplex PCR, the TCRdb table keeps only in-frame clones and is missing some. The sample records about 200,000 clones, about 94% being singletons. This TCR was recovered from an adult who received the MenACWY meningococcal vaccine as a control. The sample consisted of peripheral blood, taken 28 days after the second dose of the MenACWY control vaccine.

The CDR3 sequence is CASSFGGNGYTF. The CDR3, as DNA: TGTGCCAGCAGTTTCGGCGGGAATGGCTACACCTTC. The V gene is TRBV28, the J gene TRBJ1-2; no clear D gene. Trimming stripped 3 bases from V and 6 bases from J, with 8 bases between. The CDR3 consists of 12 residues. Per the germline V gene, CDR1 is MDHEN and CDR2 is SYDVKM.